This T cell receptor (beta chain) was retrieved from a study of spatial heterogeneity in lung cancer. The time point is: sample taken at primary tumor resection. TCRs were sequenced from unsorted whole RNA of tumor, nontumor lung or PBMC. V gave up 7 bases and J gave up 7 bases, with 29 bases separating them. This CDR3 is 19 amino acids long. The germline V gene encodes CDR1 SGHAT and CDR2 FQNNGV. TCRdb re-called the 5' RACE reads with MiXCR, one entry per CDR3 protein. Found here are 43,000 or so distinct CDR3 sequences, around 7.1% of them singletons; the top ten hold around two fifths. The TCR originated in a female donor with early-stage non-small cell lung cancer. The sequenced sample was PBMCs, obtained at surgery. This chain joins TRBV11-2 and TRBJ2-6; D might be TRBD1 (7 bases). The CDR3 region has the DNA TGTGCCAGCAATATTAGAGGCGGGGACAGTGCTCTGGGAGCCAACGTCCTGACTTTC. Translating it yields CASNIRGGDSALGANVLTF.